One sample yielded the 22 T cell receptor beta chains listed below, sequenced in a study of T cell repertoires in cytomegalovirus infection. TCRdb reanalysed the reads using MiXCR and keeps one entry per CDR3 protein. The sample lists about 100,000 distinct CDR3 sequences, about 15% occurring once. Sequenced input: PBMCs. Source of these receptors: a human donor in good health (CMV status not recorded). Some clones in this sample may be carry-over from other donors' samples.

This clonotype was counted ten times or more. The rearrangement uses TRBV29-1 and TRBJ2-3; 12 nucleotides match TRBD2. The CDR3 is 16 amino acids. The V gene end was trimmed by 2 bases and the J gene end by 4 bases; junction bases not matched to a gene: 7. Germline V gene sequence: CDR1 SQVTM, CDR2 ANQGSEA. The DNA of the CDR3 is TGCAGCGTTGAAACCTTGGGACTAGCGGGTTCAGATACGCAGTATTTT. Amino acids: CSVETLGLAGSDTQYF.

This chain joins TRBV12-3 or TRBV12-4 and TRBJ2-2; D is ambiguous. The CDR3 is 12 residues long. V lost 3 bases and J lost 6, with 5 bases in between. CDR3 sequence: CASSFGSGELFF. Written as DNA, the CDR3 is TGTGCCAGCAGTTTTGGGTCCGGGGAGCTGTTTTTT.

The chain is built from TRBV6-2 or TRBV6-3 and TRBJ2-1; tentatively, D is TRBD1 or TRBD2 (5 bases each). The germline V gene has CDR1 MNHEY and CDR2 SVGEGT. This CDR3 is built from 12 residues. Trimming cost V 8 bases and J 10 bases, with 15 bases left between them. The CDR3 DNA reads TGTGCCAGCTGTACGGGGCATTCCGAGCAGTTCTTC. It is translated as CASCTGHSEQFF.

The sample holds many counts of this clonotype. The chain couples TRBV28 to TRBJ1-4, with TRBD1 identical over 8 bases. Germline CDR1 and CDR2: MDHEN and SYDVKM. J was trimmed by 2 bases and V by 10 bases; bases with no gene match: 6. This CDR3 is 14 amino acids long. The CDR3 spells CATHRGNTNEKLFF. The CDR3 DNA is TGTGCCACCCACAGGGGGAACACTAATGAAAAACTGTTTTTT.

V usage is TRBV29-1 and J usage is TRBJ2-3; a possible D gene is TRBD2 (6 bases). Looked up from germline, CDR1 is SQVTM and CDR2 is ANQGSEA. Trimming took 6 bases from V and 4 from J, leaving 35 bases between them. The CDR3 length is 20 residues. The CDR3 sequence: CSVFGFRGSTRGGVADTQYF. Written as DNA, the CDR3 is TGCAGCGTCTTCGGGTTTCGGGGGTCGACGCGAGGAGGAGTCGCAGATACGCAGTATTTT.

This clonotype was found many times. CDR3 bases: TGTGCCAGCAGCGTTGGACAGGCGGCGAATTCACCCCTCCACTTT. Protein sequence: CASSVGQAANSPLHF. This chain uses TRBV7-2 with TRBJ1-6; 7 bases are a match to TRBD1. In germline, CDR1 is SGHTA, CDR2 FQGNSA. The trim removed 5 bases at V and 7 bases at J, leaving 8 bases unmatched. The CDR3 consists of 15 residues.

This clonotype was counted at least ten times. The CDR3 spells CASSLLAGEQYF. In DNA form, the CDR3 reads TGTGCCAGCAGCTTATTAGCGGGGGAGCAGTACTTC. The chain couples TRBV7-2 to TRBJ2-7; 8 nucleotides line up with TRBD2. Germline V lookup: CDR1 SGHTA, CDR2 FQGNSA. V trimming: 2 bases; J trimming: 7 bases; junction bases outside the gene matches: 1. There are 12 residues in the CDR3.

This clonotype was found many times. The rearrangement links TRBV7-2 to TRBJ2-1; no reliable D call. This CDR3 is built from 11 residues. In germline, CDR1 is SGHTA, CDR2 FQGNSA. Trimming cost V 1 base and J 9 bases, with 4 bases left between them. The CDR3 DNA reads as TGTGCCAGCAGCTTAGGCTCTGAGCAGTTCTTC. Its translation is CASSLGSEQFF.

This clonotype was found a few times. The rearrangement joins TRBV28 to TRBJ1-2; D may be TRBD1 (5 bases). The CDR3 extends over 14 amino acids. V lost 6 bases to trimming and J lost 3 bases, with 14 bases between them. Germline V gene sequence: CDR1 MDHEN, CDR2 SYDVKM. The CDR3 is CASSTRQYYYGYTF. CDR3 nucleotides: TGTGCCAGCAGCACTCGACAGTACTACTATGGCTACACCTTC.

In regard to this clonotype: Possible read error: a much larger clone is one base away. This chain connects TRBV7-2 to TRBJ1-1; D call uncertain. Trimming took off 1 base at V and 1 base at J, with 10 bases between the two ends. The CDR3 covers 15 residues. Germline CDR1 SGHTA, CDR2 FQGNSA. The CDR3 region has the DNA TGTGCCAGCAGCTTAGGTAGACTCTGGAACACTGAAGCTTTCTTT. Protein sequence: CASSLGRLWNTEAFF.

V is TRBV20-1 and J is TRBJ1-2, with D uncertain. Trimming stripped 6 bases from V and 0 bases from J, with 14 bases between. Germline assignment: CDR1 DFQATT and CDR2 SNEGSKA (reference sequence). The CDR3 is made up of 14 amino acids. The CDR3 region is CSANQPRSNYGYTF. The CDR3 DNA reads TGCAGTGCAAACCAACCACGTTCTAACTATGGCTACACCTTC.

This clonotype was recorded at least ten times. The rearrangement uses TRBV6-8 and TRBJ2-7; D is ambiguous. V was trimmed by 9 bases and J by 2 bases, leaving 8 bases between them. Germline assignment: CDR1 MNHGY and CDR2 SAAAGT. There are 11 residues in the CDR3. CDR3 in amino acids: CARPVTYEQYF. CDR3 in DNA: TGTGCCAGACCAGTAACCTACGAGCAGTACTTC.

The gene calls are TRBV19 and TRBJ1-4, with D perhaps matching TRBD1 (5 bases). The germline gives CDR1 LNHDA, CDR2 SQIVND (reference sequence). V gave up 3 bases and J gave up 8 bases, with 13 bases separating them. This CDR3 spans 14 amino acids. The CDR3 loop is CASSISRGDEKLFF. The CDR3 DNA reads as TGTGCCAGTAGTATTTCGAGGGGCGACGAAAAACTGTTTTTT.

Within the sample, this clonotype is medium-sized. CDR3 nucleotide sequence: TGTGCCAGCAGCTTAGGGACCTTCAACACCGGGGAGCTGTTTTTT. Translated, it gives CASSLGTFNTGELFF. The chain has TRBV7-2 and TRBJ2-2; the D is unclear. Trimming removed 1 base from V and 2 bases from J, with 8 bases in between. Per germline, CDR1 SGHTA and CDR2 FQGNSA. The CDR3 contains 15 residues.

There are many counts of this clonotype. This chain connects TRBV12-3 or TRBV12-4 to TRBJ2-5; possible D gene TRBD1, 6 bases. This CDR3 is 15 amino acids long. The V end lost 7 bases, the J end lost 1 base, and 16 bases lay between the germline ends. The DNA of the CDR3 is TGTGCCAGCAACCACCCACAGGGACGCCAAGAGACCCAGTACTTC. Amino acid sequence: CASNHPQGRQETQYF.

This clonotype came up many times. The gene calls are TRBV28 and TRBJ1-6, with D possibly TRBD1 on 6 matching bases. Trimming stripped 10 bases from V and 0 bases from J, with 13 bases between. In germline, CDR1 is MDHEN, CDR2 SYDVKM. This CDR3 contains 15 residues. The CDR3: CAINTGSSYNSPLHF. The CDR3 region has the DNA TGTGCCATAAACACAGGGAGCTCCTATAATTCACCCCTCCACTTT.

This clonotype was counted many times. The gene calls are TRBV6-5 and TRBJ2-5; tentatively, D is TRBD2 (7 bases). Germline lookup yields CDR1 MNHEY and CDR2 SVGAGI. Between the trimmed V and J ends, which lost 6 bases and 8 bases, there was a span of 25 bases. This CDR3 spans 16 amino acids. CDR3 nucleotide sequence: TGTGCCAGCAGCCAAGGGGGAGGCGGGGGCTATACCACCCAGTACTTC. Translated, it gives CASSQGGGGGYTTQYF.

This clonotype showed up just a few times. V gene TRBV7-3 combines with J gene TRBJ2-5, with D tentatively TRBD1 (6 bases). The CDR3 runs to 13 residues. V lost 0 bases and J 5 bases, leaving 7 bases between the germline ends. Germline V lookup: CDR1 SGHTA, CDR2 FQGTGA. The CDR3 spells CASSLTRGETQYF. Written as DNA, the CDR3 is TGTGCCAGCAGCTTAACCAGGGGCGAGACCCAGTACTTC.

The CDR3 bases are TGTGCCACCAGTGACTCCCGGAGGCAGGGGAACTCCTACGAGCAGTACTTC. This gives the protein CATSDSRRQGNSYEQYF. The chain links TRBV24-1 to TRBJ2-7; D is perhaps TRBD1 (6 bases). The CDR3 runs 17 residues. Germline-derived CDR1 and CDR2 are KGHDR and SFDVKD. The V end was cut by 4 bases, the J end by 0 bases, with 18 bases between.

This clonotype occurred many times. The rearrangement uses TRBV7-2 and TRBJ2-3, with D possibly matching TRBD2 (6 bases). Trimming removed 1 base from V and 2 bases from J, with 10 bases in between. The CDR3 loop spans 15 amino acids. Germline V gives CDR1 SGHTA, CDR2 FQGNSA. The CDR3 loop reads CASSLGPSDTDTQYF. CDR3 sequence (DNA): TGTGCCAGCAGCTTAGGGCCTAGCGACACAGATACGCAGTATTTT.

This clonotype showed up many times. The chain joins TRBV11-2 to TRBJ2-3, with D perhaps being TRBD1 or TRBD2 (6 bases each). The germline V and J ends were trimmed by 4 bases and 4 bases, with 15 bases remaining between them. Germline CDR1 and CDR2: SGHAT and FQNNGV. The CDR3 covers 15 residues. The chain's CDR3 is CASSSFYREADTQYF. The CDR3 DNA reads TGTGCCAGCAGCTCTTTCTACAGGGAGGCAGATACGCAGTATTTT.

This clonotype has only a few counts. V and J are TRBV29-1 and TRBJ1-1, with 7 bases matching TRBD1. The germline V gene encodes CDR1 SQVTM and CDR2 ANQGSEA. The CDR3 consists of 12 residues. V gave up 6 bases and J gave up 12 bases; unmatched junction bases: 13. In DNA form, the CDR3 reads TGCAGCGTCGAAAGGGAAGGGGGCAACACTTTCTTT. Translation: CSVEREGGNTFF.